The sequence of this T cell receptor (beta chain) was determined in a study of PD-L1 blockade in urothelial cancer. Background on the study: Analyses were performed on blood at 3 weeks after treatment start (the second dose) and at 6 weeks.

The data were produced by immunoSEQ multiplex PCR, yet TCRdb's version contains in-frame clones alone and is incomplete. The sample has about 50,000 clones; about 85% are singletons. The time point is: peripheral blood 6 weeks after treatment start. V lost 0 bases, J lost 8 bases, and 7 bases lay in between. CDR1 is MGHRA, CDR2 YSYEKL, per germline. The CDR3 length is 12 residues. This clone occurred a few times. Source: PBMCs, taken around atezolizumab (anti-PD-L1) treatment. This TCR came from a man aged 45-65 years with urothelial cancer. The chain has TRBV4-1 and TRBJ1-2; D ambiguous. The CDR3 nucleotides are TGCGCCAGCAGCCAAGACGTCGTGGGCTACACCTTC. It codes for CASSQDVVGYTF.